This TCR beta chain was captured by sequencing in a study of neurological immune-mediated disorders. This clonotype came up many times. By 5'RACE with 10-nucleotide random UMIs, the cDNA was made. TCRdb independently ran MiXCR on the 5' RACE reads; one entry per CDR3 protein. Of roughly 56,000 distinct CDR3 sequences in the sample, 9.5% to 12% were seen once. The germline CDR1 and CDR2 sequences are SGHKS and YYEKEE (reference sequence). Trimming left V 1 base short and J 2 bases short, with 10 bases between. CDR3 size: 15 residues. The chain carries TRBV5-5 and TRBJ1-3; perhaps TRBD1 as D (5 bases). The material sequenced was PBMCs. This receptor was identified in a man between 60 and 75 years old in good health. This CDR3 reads CASSLWGGPGNTIYF. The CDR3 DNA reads TGTGCCAGCAGCTTGTGGGGCGGCCCTGGAAACACCATATATTTT. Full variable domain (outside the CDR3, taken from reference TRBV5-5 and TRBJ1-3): DAGVTQSPTHLIKTRGQQVTLRCSPISGHKSVSWYQQVLGQGPQFIFQYYEKEERGRGNFPDRFSARQFPNYSSELNVNALLLGDSALYLCASSLWGGPGNTIYFGEGSWLTVV.